The 14 T cell receptor beta chains below all came from one sample that was sequenced in a study of radiation and T cells in renal cell carcinoma. Described treatment: 15 Gy SBRT to primary tumor, nephrectomy 4 weeks later. Sequenced by immunoSEQ multiplex PCR; TCRdb stores in-frame clones only, minus some. The sample contains some 14,000 clones, over 60% of which appear only once. The sequencing here drew on tumor tissue, taken from a patient whose treatment included radiotherapy and nephrectomy. The receptors were gathered from a woman aged 70 to 79 with renal cell carcinoma.

V gene TRBV29-1 combines with J gene TRBJ1-1; D might be TRBD1 (6 bases). The CDR3 runs to 11 residues. Between the trimmed V and J ends, which lost 4 bases and 5 bases, there was a span of 8 bases. CDR1 and CDR2 from the germline V gene are SQVTM and ANQGSEA. CDR3 bases: TGCAGCGTTGTGAGGGGGACTGAAGCTTTCTTT. Translated: CSVVRGTEAFF.

The chain is built from TRBV25-1 and TRBJ2-1, with TRBD2 matching 8 bases. The CDR3 has 16 amino acids. CDR1 and CDR2 from the germline V gene are MGHDK and SYGVNS. Unmatched junction bases numbered 12, after V lost 3 bases and J lost 8 bases. CDR3 coding DNA: TGTGCCAGCAGTGAGCCCTCCAGCGGGAGATATTATGAGCAGTTCTTC. It is translated as CASSEPSSGRYYEQFF.

The chain links TRBV5-1 to TRBJ2-1; 8 nucleotides align to TRBD2. The germline V gene encodes CDR1 SGHRS and CDR2 YFSETQ. The CDR3 sequence is 15 residues long. V was pared by 1 base and J by 2 bases, with 2 bases of the junction left unmatched. DNA for the CDR3: TGCGCCAGCAGCTTGACTAGCGGTGCCTACAATGAGCAGTTCTTC. This encodes CASSLTSGAYNEQFF.

V usage is TRBV12-5 and J usage is TRBJ1-6; D is undetermined. CDR1 LGHNT and CDR2 FRNRAP come from the germline V gene. Trimming pared 0 bases from V and 8 bases from J, leaving 8 bases between. The length of the CDR3 is 14 residues. The DNA for the CDR3 is TGTGCTAGTGGTTTGGTACGGGCCTATTCACCCCTCCACTTT. Translated: CASGLVRAYSPLHF.

This clone has more than one count but fewer than ten. This chain connects TRBV5-1 to TRBJ1-1; D unclear. Trimming removed 4 bases from V and 2 bases from J, with 15 bases in between. This CDR3 has 15 amino acids. Germline V lookup: CDR1 SGHRS, CDR2 YFSETQ. Written as DNA, the CDR3 is TGCGCCAGCAGCCTAGATATGGGAGCTAACACTGAAGCTTTCTTT. Its protein product is CASSLDMGANTEAFF.

This chain connects TRBV27 to TRBJ2-7; TRBD1 agrees at 9 bases. CDR1 and CDR2 (germline): MNHEY, SMNVEV (reference sequence). The CDR3 contains 13 residues. The V gene end was trimmed by 6 bases and the J gene end by 3 bases; junction bases not matched to a gene: 3. The CDR3: CASRGQGFYEQYF. CDR3 DNA: TGTGCCAGCAGGGGACAGGGATTCTACGAGCAGTACTTC.

CDR3 amino acids: CASSKGTRSGELFF. The DNA of the CDR3 is TGTGCCAGCAGCAAGGGGACTAGGTCAGGGGAGCTGTTTTTT. This sequence joins TRBV7-2 and TRBJ2-2; 8 nucleotides line up with TRBD2. This CDR3 is built from 14 residues. V lost 5 bases to trimming and J lost 8 bases; unmatched junction nucleotides: 7. Germline lookup yields CDR1 SGHTA and CDR2 FQGNSA.

This chain links TRBV9 with TRBJ2-3; 8 bases fit TRBD2. Germline assignment: CDR1 SGDLS and CDR2 YYNGEE. The length of the CDR3 is 16 residues. The trim removed 0 bases at V and 4 bases at J, leaving 7 bases unmatched. The CDR3 nucleotides read TGTGCCAGCAGCGTAGGAGCGGGGGCAGGGGCAGATACGCAGTATTTT. Translating gives CASSVGAGAGADTQYF.

J is TRBJ2-5 and V is TRBV6-1; 9 bases match TRBD1. The CDR3 consists of 15 residues. The V and J ends lost 4 bases and 3 bases, in that order; junction bases with no gene match: 6. Germline V gene sequence: CDR1 MNHNS, CDR2 SASEGT. CDR3 sequence reads: CASSGSGTGKETQYF. As DNA, the CDR3 is TGTGCCAGCAGTGGATCCGGGACAGGGAAAGAGACCCAGTACTTC.

This clone was detected only a few times. CDR3 loop: CASSEVAAGGQPQHF. Written as DNA, the CDR3 is TGTGCCAGCAGTGAAGTAGCGGCAGGGGGTCAGCCCCAGCATTTT. The chain recombines TRBV2 with TRBJ1-5, with 7 bases fitting TRBD1. Germline V lookup: CDR1 SNHLY, CDR2 FYNNEI. Unmatched junction bases numbered 6, after V lost 1 base and J lost 6 bases. The CDR3 runs to 15 residues.

This clone came up a few times. V is TRBV7-9 and J is TRBJ2-1; TRBD1 matches at 9 bases. Germline lookup yields CDR1 SEHNR and CDR2 FQNEAQ (reference sequence). This CDR3 comprises 16 residues. J lost 1 base, V lost 3 bases, and 4 bases had no gene match. The CDR3, as DNA: TGTGCCAGCAGCTTCTGGACAGGGGTATCCTACAATGAGCAGTTCTTC. It is translated as CASSFWTGVSYNEQFF.

On this clone: A read error is likely here: a far larger clone is one base away. The V call is TRBV5-2, the J call TRBJ1-2. TRBV5-2 is a documented pseudogene. This CDR3 has 15 amino acids. In nucleotides, the CDR3 is TGTGCCAGCAGCCAAGTGGAGGCCACCGGAGATGGCTACACCTTC. It yields the protein CASSQVEATGDGYTF.

The rearrangement uses TRBV5-6 and TRBJ1-2; D remains ambiguous. CDR1 and CDR2 from the germline V gene are SGHDT and YYEEEE. V was trimmed by 4 bases and J by 2 bases, leaving 15 bases between them. CDR3 size: 15 residues. CDR3 residues: CASSTKGRPNYGYTF. The CDR3 DNA reads as TGTGCCAGCAGCACGAAGGGCAGGCCAAACTATGGCTACACCTTC.

The V call is TRBV5-4, the J call TRBJ2-2; D unresolved. In germline, CDR1 is SGHNT, CDR2 YYREEE (reference sequence). Trimming left V 2 bases short and J 0 bases short, with 5 bases between. The CDR3 contains 14 residues. The DNA for the CDR3 is TGTGCCAGCAGCTTTCTCGCGAACACCGGGGAGCTGTTTTTT. The encoded protein is CASSFLANTGELFF.